The clone carrying this T cell receptor (beta chain) was picked up a small number of times. The antigen is not known. The CDR3 runs to 13 residues. V was cut by 1 base and J by 4 bases, with 9 bases left in between. Germline CDR1 is SGHDT and CDR2 is YYEEEE. This specimen comes from a study of CD8 T cells in ankylosing spondylitis. Study-level results: Disease-linked clones reportedly concentrated significantly in matched ankylosing spondylitis synovial fluid. Apparently characteristic of ankylosing spondylitis blood was a TCR beta motif (about 8 highly homologous variants). Some motif variants were previously reported in reactive arthritis synovial fluid and blood.

By quantitative 5'-RACE with molecular barcodes, the TCR beta libraries were made. TCRdb called the 5' RACE reads again in MiXCR, with one record for every CDR3 protein. The sample yields about 450,000 distinct CDR3 sequences, about 24% seen once. Sequenced sample: blood, either unsorted or a sorted T cell fraction (not recorded which). The source of this sequence is a male donor with ankylosing spondylitis. V and J are TRBV5-6 and TRBJ2-7; unclear D gene. CDR3 bases: TGTGCCAGCAGCTTGAAGGGCCGTTACGAGCAGTACGTC. Its protein is CASSLKGRYEQYV.